Detailed here is one T cell receptor beta chain. The V end was cut by 2 bases, the J end by 5 bases, with 7 bases between. Germline CDR1 SGHTA, CDR2 FQGTGA. The CDR3 is 13 amino acids. This sample is drawn from a study of T cells after yellow fever vaccination. TCRdb re-called the 5' RACE reads with MiXCR, one entry per CDR3 protein. The sample consists of hundreds of thousands of distinct CDR3 sequences, around a sixth of them appearing once. This TCR derives from a man aged 18 to 35 who received the YFV17D yellow fever vaccine. The chain joins TRBV7-3 to TRBJ2-1; the D is unclear. Specimen: PBMCs, collected 4 to 6 days after the first yellow fever vaccination. CDR3 coding DNA: TGTGCCAGCAGCTTACCAGAGCACAATGAGCAGTTCTTC. It translates to CASSLPEHNEQFF.